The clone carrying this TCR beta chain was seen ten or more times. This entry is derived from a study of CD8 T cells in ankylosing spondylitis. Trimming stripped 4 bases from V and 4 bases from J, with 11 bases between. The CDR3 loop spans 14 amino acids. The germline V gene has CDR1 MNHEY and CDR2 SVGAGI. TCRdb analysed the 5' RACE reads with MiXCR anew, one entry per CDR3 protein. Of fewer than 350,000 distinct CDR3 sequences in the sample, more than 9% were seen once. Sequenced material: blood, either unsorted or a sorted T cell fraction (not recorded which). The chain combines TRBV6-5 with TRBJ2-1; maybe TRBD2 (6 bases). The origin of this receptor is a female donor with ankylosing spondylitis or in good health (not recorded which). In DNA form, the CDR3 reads TGTGCCAGCAGTTGGGGACTGATGTACAATGAGCAGTTCTTC. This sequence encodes CASSWGLMYNEQFF.